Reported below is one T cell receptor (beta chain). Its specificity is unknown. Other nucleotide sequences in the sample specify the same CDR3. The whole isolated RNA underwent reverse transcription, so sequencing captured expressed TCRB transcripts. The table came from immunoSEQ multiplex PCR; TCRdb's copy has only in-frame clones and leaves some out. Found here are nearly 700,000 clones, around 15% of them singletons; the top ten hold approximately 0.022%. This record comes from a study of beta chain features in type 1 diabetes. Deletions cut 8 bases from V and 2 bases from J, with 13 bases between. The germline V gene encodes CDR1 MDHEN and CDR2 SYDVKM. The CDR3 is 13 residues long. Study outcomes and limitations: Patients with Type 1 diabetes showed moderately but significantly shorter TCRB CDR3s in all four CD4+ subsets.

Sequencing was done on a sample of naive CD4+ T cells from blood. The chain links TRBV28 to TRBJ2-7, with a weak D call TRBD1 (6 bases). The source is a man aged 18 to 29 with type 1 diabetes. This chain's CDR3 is CASSSTGPYEQYF. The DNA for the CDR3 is TGTGCCAGCTCATCGACAGGTCCCTACGAGCAGTACTTC.